This T cell receptor beta chain was identified in a study of human T cells and chemical hapten exposure. General observations from the study: A positive correlation with patch test score was found for PT1 expanded TCR counts.

This clonotype was recorded a few times. Its antigen is unidentified. Individual cDNA molecules had unique molecular identifiers attached to them by the library. As processed by the authors: Counting gave a median of around 96,000 TCRs per sample, with values ranging from roughly 23,224 to 700,000. TCRdb independently ran MiXCR on the RACE reads; one entry per CDR3 protein. V and J calls and clone size were set by TCRdb, not the authors. The top ten hold approximately 3.3% of the sample, which has approximately 87,000 distinct CDR3 sequences, over 10% seen once. Described time point: patch test 2, 6 weeks after DPC sensitization. Specified treatment: therapeutic diphenylcyclopropenone sensitization with weekly scalp DPC. V lost 2 bases and J lost 2, with 17 bases in between. The length of the CDR3 is 17 residues. Germline V lookup: CDR1 MNHEY, CDR2 SVGEGT.

The clonotype was recovered from a middle-aged woman with alopecia areata. Some clones in this sample may be carry-over from other donors' samples. The V gene is TRBV6-2 or TRBV6-3, the J gene TRBJ2-3, with D perhaps matching TRBD2 (6 bases). The specimen comprised whole blood, sampled in connection with sensitization to the hapten diphenylcyclopropenone (DPC). The DNA for the CDR3 is TGTGCCAGCAGTTACCCTCTTGACCGGGGGACCACAGATACGCAGTATTTT. It encodes CASSYPLDRGTTDTQYF.